These 9 T cell receptor beta chains were all obtained from the same sample, sequenced in a study of long-term antiretroviral therapy in people with HIV. An immunoSEQ assay, version v3.0, was performed at survey level. TCRdb's copy holds only in-frame clones and misses some; the assay was immunoSEQ multiplex PCR. The table records roughly 20,000 clones, about four fifths of them present only once. The source was unsorted PBMCs, collected 1.5 years after starting antiretroviral therapy. The receptors come from a man younger than 45 with HIV.

This clone has just one count. The chain is built from TRBV28 and TRBJ2-5; D gene ambiguous. The CDR3 extends over 14 amino acids. V lost 3 bases and J 5 bases, leaving 13 bases between the germline ends. Germline V gene sequence: CDR1 MDHEN, CDR2 SYDVKM. CDR3 in amino acids: CASSFSLDWETQYF. CDR3 nucleotide sequence: TGTGCCAGCAGTTTTTCGTTAGATTGGGAGACCCAGTACTTC.

The chain joins TRBV18 to TRBJ1-1, with a tentative D call TRBD1 (5 bases). V was cut by 3 bases and J by 7 bases, with 21 bases left in between. The V gene's germline CDR1 is KGHSH and CDR2 LQKENI. The CDR3 consists of 16 residues. DNA of the CDR3: TGTGCCAGCTCACCTCCCCTCCTTTTGGAAGGGGATGAAGCTTTCTTT. Amino acid sequence: CASSPPLLLEGDEAFF. The entire variable domain, with the rest obtained from reference TRBV18 and TRBJ1-1, is as follows: NAGVMQNPRHLVRRRGQEARLRCSPMKGHSHVYWYRQLPEEGLKFMVYLQKENIIDESGMPKERFSAEFPKEGPSILRIQQVVRGDSAAYFCASSPPLLLEGDEAFFGQGTRLTVV.

The chain links TRBV6-1 to TRBJ2-7; D may be TRBD1 (6 bases). Germline V gene data show CDR1 as MNHNS and CDR2 as SASEGT. There are 15 residues in the CDR3. V was trimmed by 4 bases and J by 1 base, leaving 14 bases between them. In DNA, the CDR3 is TGTGCCAGCAGTGTCCGGGACACCTATTCCTACGAGCAGTACTTC. Encoded protein: CASSVRDTYSYEQYF.

The V and J genes are TRBV30 and TRBJ1-4; 7 bases fit TRBD1. Germline CDR1 is GTSNPN and CDR2 is SVGIG (reference sequence). This CDR3 is 15 amino acids long. The V segment lost 1 base and the J segment 3 bases; nucleotides outside the gene matches: 5. CDR3 DNA sequence: TGTGCCTGGAGTGACATTGGGACAGCTAATGAAAAACTGTTTTTT. Amino acids: CAWSDIGTANEKLFF. Filled out from reference TRBV30 and TRBJ1-4, the complete variable domain reads SQTIHQWPATLVQPVGSPLSLECTVEGTSNPNLYWYRQAAGRGLQLLFYSVGIGQISSEVPQNLSASRPQDRQFILSSKKLLLSDSGFYLCAWSDIGTANEKLFFGSGTQLSVL.

The chain couples TRBV4-1 to TRBJ1-5, with D possibly matching TRBD1 (6 bases). CDR3 length: 15 amino acids. Trimming left V 4 bases short and J 0 bases short, with 10 bases between. The V gene's germline CDR1 is MGHRA and CDR2 YSYEKL. As DNA, the CDR3 is TGCGCCAGCAGCCGGACAGATGATAGCAATCAGCCCCAGCATTTT. Translating gives CASSRTDDSNQPQHF.

The rearrangement links TRBV28 to TRBJ2-7, with 10 positions matching TRBD1. V dropped 5 bases and J dropped 3; count of bases not matched to a gene: 10. The CDR3 has 16 residues. Germline V gene data show CDR1 as MDHEN and CDR2 as SYDVKM. The CDR3 spells CASSGIPGQGNYEQYF. CDR3 nucleotide sequence: TGTGCCAGCAGTGGTATACCGGGACAGGGGAACTACGAGCAGTACTTC.

This clone was found a few times. CDR3 in DNA: TGTGCCAGCAGTTATCTTGATATTGAGGGTTCCGGGGAGCTGTTTTTT. This gives the protein CASSYLDIEGSGELFF. V is TRBV6-5 and J is TRBJ2-2; tentative D call: TRBD2 (5 bases). CDR3 length equals 16 residues. Trimming took 3 bases from V and 6 from J, leaving 17 bases between them. The germline V gene encodes CDR1 MNHEY and CDR2 SVGAGI.

This sequence joins TRBV27 and TRBJ1-2; 7 bases are a match to TRBD1. Trimming at V came to 6 bases and at J to 3 bases, leaving 7 bases not matched to a gene. Germline assignment: CDR1 MNHEY and CDR2 SMNVEV (reference sequence). CDR3 length: 14 amino acids. The CDR3 DNA reads TGTGCCAGCAGACTAACAGGGGTGGACTATGGCTACACCTTC. Encoded protein: CASRLTGVDYGYTF.

The V and J genes are TRBV6-5 and TRBJ1-4; no firm D call. V was trimmed by 6 bases and J by 8 bases, leaving 13 bases between them. The CDR3 sequence is 13 residues long. Germline V lookup: CDR1 MNHEY, CDR2 SVGAGI. Here the CDR3 DNA reads TGTGCCAGCAGCCCCGACCTAACGGAAAAACTGTTTTTT. It specifies CASSPDLTEKLFF.